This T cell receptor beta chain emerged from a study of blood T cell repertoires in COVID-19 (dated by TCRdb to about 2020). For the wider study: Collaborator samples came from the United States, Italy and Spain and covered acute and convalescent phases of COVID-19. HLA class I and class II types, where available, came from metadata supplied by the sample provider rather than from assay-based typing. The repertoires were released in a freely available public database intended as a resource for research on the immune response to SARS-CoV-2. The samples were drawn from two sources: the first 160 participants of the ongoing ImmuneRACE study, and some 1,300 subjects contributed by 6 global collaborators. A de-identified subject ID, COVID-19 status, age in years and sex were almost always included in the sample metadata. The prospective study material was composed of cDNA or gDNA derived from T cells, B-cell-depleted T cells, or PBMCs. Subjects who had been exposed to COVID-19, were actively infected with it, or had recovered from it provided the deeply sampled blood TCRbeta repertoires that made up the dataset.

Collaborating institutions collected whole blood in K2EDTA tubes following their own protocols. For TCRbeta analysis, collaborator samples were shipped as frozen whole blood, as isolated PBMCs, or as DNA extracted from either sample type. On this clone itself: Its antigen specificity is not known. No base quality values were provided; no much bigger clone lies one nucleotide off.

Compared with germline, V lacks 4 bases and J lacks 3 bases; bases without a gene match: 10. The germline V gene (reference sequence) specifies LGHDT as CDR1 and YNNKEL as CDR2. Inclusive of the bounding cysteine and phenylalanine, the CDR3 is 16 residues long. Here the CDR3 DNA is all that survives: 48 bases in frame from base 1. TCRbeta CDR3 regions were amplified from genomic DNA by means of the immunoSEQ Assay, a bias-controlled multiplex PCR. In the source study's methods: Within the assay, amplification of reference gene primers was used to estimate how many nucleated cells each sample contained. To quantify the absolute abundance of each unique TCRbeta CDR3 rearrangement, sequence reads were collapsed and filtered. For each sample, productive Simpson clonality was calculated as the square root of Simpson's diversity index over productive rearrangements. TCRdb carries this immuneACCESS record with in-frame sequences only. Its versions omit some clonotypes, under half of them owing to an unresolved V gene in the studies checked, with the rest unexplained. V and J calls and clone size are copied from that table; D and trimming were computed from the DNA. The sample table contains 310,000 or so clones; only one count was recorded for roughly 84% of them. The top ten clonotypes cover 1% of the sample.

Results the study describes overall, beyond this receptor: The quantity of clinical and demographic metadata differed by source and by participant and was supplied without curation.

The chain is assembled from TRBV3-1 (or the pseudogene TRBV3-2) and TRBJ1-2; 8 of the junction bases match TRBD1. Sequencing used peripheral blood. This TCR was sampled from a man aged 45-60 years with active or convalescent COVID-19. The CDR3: CASSPGQAHLYYGYTF. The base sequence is TGTGCCAGCAGCCCGGGACAGGCCCACTTATACTATGGCTACACCTTC.